This TCR beta chain was captured in a study of radiotherapy plus CTLA-4 blockade in lung cancer. The assay was immunoSEQ multiplex PCR, and TCRdb's table has in-frame clones only and misses some. The table shows roughly 53,000 clones, with roughly 80% occurring only once. V lost 3 bases to trimming and J lost 4 bases; unmatched junction nucleotides: 2. Looked up from germline, CDR1 is SGHRS and CDR2 is YFSETQ. The CDR3 has 13 amino acids. Worth noting for this clone: This same CDR3 is encoded by further DNA sequences in the sample.

The chain has TRBV5-1 and TRBJ2-7; TRBD1 matches 9 bases. The source of this sequence is a human donor with non-small cell lung cancer who had a partial response to radiotherapy plus ipilimumab. Sequences were derived from peripheral blood, sampled from a patient treated with radiotherapy plus ipilimumab. In DNA form, the CDR3 reads TGCGCCAGCAGCTGGACAGGGGTGTACGAGCAGTACTTC. It is translated as CASSWTGVYEQYF.